What follows are 30 T cell receptor beta chains derived from one specimen sequenced in a study of T cell responses to AZD1222 COVID-19 vaccine. Only in-frame clones appear in the TCRdb table, and some are missing; sequencing was by immunoSEQ multiplex PCR. In the table there are under 70,000 clones, around 80% of which are singletons. The sample in question was peripheral blood, obtained 28 days after the second AZD1222 dose. The origin of the receptors is an adult who received the AZD1222 COVID-19 vaccine.

J is TRBJ2-2 and V is TRBV7-2; TRBD2 matches 12 bases. Unmatched junction bases numbered 10, after V lost 4 bases and J lost 4 bases. Germline CDR1 is SGHTA and CDR2 is FQGNSA. This CDR3 comprises 18 residues. The chain's CDR3 is CASSSLGLAGGSTGELFF. CDR3 DNA: TGTGCCAGCAGCTCCCTCGGGCTAGCGGGAGGGTCCACCGGGGAGCTGTTTTTT.

The chain uses TRBV5-1 and TRBJ2-1; 7 nucleotides match TRBD2. Germline CDR1 reads SGHRS; CDR2 reads YFSETQ. With 0 bases clipped from V and 0 bases from J, the junction kept 3 bases outside the gene matches. This CDR3 spans 16 amino acids. CDR3 DNA: TGCGCCAGCAGCTTGGCGGTAGCGGGCTCCTACAATGAGCAGTTCTTC. This codes for CASSLAVAGSYNEQFF.

This chain links TRBV7-8 with TRBJ2-2, with TRBD2 matching over 11 bases. The CDR3 has 16 residues. Trimming removed 1 base from V and 10 bases from J; junction bases left unmatched: 8. CDR1 and CDR2 (germline): SGHVS, FQNEAQ. The CDR3 loop reads CASSLGRLAGSEELFF. For the CDR3, the DNA is TGTGCCAGCAGCTTAGGGCGACTAGCGGGGTCGGAGGAGCTGTTTTTT.

The chain combines TRBV19 with TRBJ2-5, with TRBD2 as a possible D gene (6 bases). The CDR3 covers 11 residues. V was cut by 6 bases and J by 5 bases, with 7 bases left in between. Germline V gene sequence: CDR1 LNHDA, CDR2 SQIVND (reference sequence). In nucleotides, the CDR3 is TGTGCCAGTAGGGGGGGTGAGACCCAGTACTTC. The encoded protein is CASRGGETQYF.

V usage is TRBV5-4 and J usage is TRBJ2-1; D gene ambiguous. This CDR3 contains 13 residues. V was trimmed by 1 base and J by 7 bases, leaving 9 bases between them. Germline CDR1 and CDR2: SGHNT and YYREEE (reference sequence). Here the CDR3 reads CASSLSSLNEQFF. The CDR3 DNA reads as TGTGCCAGCAGCTTGAGTAGTTTGAATGAGCAGTTCTTC.

This clone is classed as medium-sized. The rearrangement uses TRBV19 and TRBJ1-2, with D maybe TRBD1 (5 bases). Germline V lookup: CDR1 LNHDA, CDR2 SQIVND (reference sequence). Trimming cost V 3 bases and J 6 bases, with 14 bases left between them. The CDR3 loop spans 14 amino acids. Here the CDR3 reads CASSILGAQHGYTF. As DNA, the CDR3 is TGTGCCAGTAGTATCCTCGGGGCGCAGCATGGCTACACCTTC.

The chain recombines TRBV6-5 with TRBJ2-7; 9 bases fit TRBD2. The CDR3 runs 14 residues. V lost 8 bases to trimming and J lost 0 bases; unmatched junction nucleotides: 5. Germline lookup yields CDR1 MNHEY and CDR2 SVGAGI. The CDR3 loop is CASESGRSSYEQYF. DNA for the CDR3: TGTGCCAGCGAAAGCGGGAGGTCCTCCTACGAGCAGTACTTC.

V and J are TRBV3-1 (or the pseudogene TRBV3-2) and TRBJ2-1; no firm D call. CDR3 length equals 12 residues. The germline V and J ends were trimmed by 3 bases and 8 bases, with 8 bases remaining between them. The germline V gene encodes CDR1 LGHDT and CDR2 YNNKEL (reference sequence). CDR3 residues: CASSQSVDEQFF. CDR3 DNA sequence: TGTGCCAGCAGCCAGTCAGTAGATGAGCAGTTCTTC.

This clone showed up just a few times. The chain uses TRBV9 and TRBJ1-4; 10 bases are shared with TRBD1. The CDR3 is made up of 16 amino acids. V dropped 3 bases and J dropped 7; count of bases not matched to a gene: 9. Germline V gene data show CDR1 as SGDLS and CDR2 as YYNGEE. CDR3 sequence reads: CASSARQGARTEKLFF. DNA of the CDR3: TGTGCCAGCAGCGCGAGACAGGGGGCCCGTACTGAAAAACTGTTTTTT.

This rearrangement joins TRBV30 to TRBJ1-5; D possibly corresponds to TRBD1 (6 bases). The CDR3 totals 13 residues. V dropped 8 bases and J dropped 5 bases, with 16 bases sitting between them. The germline CDR1 and CDR2 sequences are GTSNPN and SVGIG (reference sequence). The CDR3 loop is CAGGQGSDQPQHF. CDR3 DNA: TGTGCCGGCGGGCAGGGGAGCGATCAGCCCCAGCATTTT.

The rearrangement uses TRBV10-3 and TRBJ2-2; TRBD2 matches 8 bases. V lost 7 bases to trimming and J lost 6 bases; unmatched junction nucleotides: 4. The V gene's germline CDR1 is ENHRY and CDR2 SYGVKD. This CDR3 has 13 residues. CDR3: CAITLAVAGELFF. CDR3 nucleotides: TGTGCCATCACACTAGCGGTGGCCGGGGAGCTGTTTTTT.

The chain recombines TRBV10-3 with TRBJ2-5; tentatively, D is TRBD2 (5 bases). V lost 2 bases, J lost 0 bases, and 13 bases lay in between. The CDR3 has 16 amino acids. Germline V gene lookup returns CDR1 ENHRY and CDR2 SYGVKD. CDR3 coding DNA: TGTGCCATCAGTGAGGCGGAGGACTCCTACCAAGAGACCCAGTACTTC. Its protein product is CAISEAEDSYQETQYF.

This clone appeared once. The V and J genes are TRBV11-2 and TRBJ1-1; a possible D gene is TRBD1 (5 bases). Trimming took 1 base from V and 12 from J, leaving 24 bases between them. CDR1 and CDR2 (germline): SGHAT, FQNNGV. The CDR3 length is 16 residues. The CDR3 bases are TGTGCCAGCAGCTTAGCAGGCATTGGGGGGTACAAGGTAACTTTCTTT. Its translation is CASSLAGIGGYKVTFF.

This clone was counted between two and nine times. The V and J genes are TRBV7-9 and TRBJ1-4, with a tentative D call TRBD1 (6 bases). Trimming took 0 bases from V and 0 from J, leaving 14 bases between them. The V gene's germline CDR1 is SEHNR and CDR2 FQNEAQ (reference sequence). The CDR3 runs to 18 residues. As DNA, the CDR3 is TGTGCCAGCAGCTTAGCGCAGGGGACCCTTGCAACTAATGAAAAACTGTTTTTT. Its translation: CASSLAQGTLATNEKLFF.

This chain connects TRBV5-1 to TRBJ2-3, with D uncertain. CDR1 SGHRS and CDR2 YFSETQ come from the germline V gene. The V and J ends lost 4 bases and 2 bases respectively, with 11 bases between them. The length of the CDR3 is 14 residues. CDR3 bases: TGCGCCAGCAGCCTCTCAGGAGTCACAGATACGCAGTATTTT. Translated, it gives CASSLSGVTDTQYF.

The genes are TRBV28 and TRBJ2-1; 11 nucleotides agree with TRBD1. The CDR3 sequence is 11 residues long. Germline trimming cut 6 bases from V and 15 bases from J; bases unmatched to any gene: 4. Per germline, CDR1 MDHEN and CDR2 SYDVKM. In DNA, the CDR3 is TGTGCCAGCAGCCGGGACAGGGGGTGGTTCTTC. It translates to CASSRDRGWFF.

The chain carries TRBV5-1 and TRBJ1-2, with D perhaps TRBD1 (6 bases). V dropped 0 bases and J dropped 4 bases, with 10 bases sitting between them. Germline V gene sequence: CDR1 SGHRS, CDR2 YFSETQ. The CDR3 sequence is 14 residues long. CDR3 DNA: TGCGCCAGCAGCTTGGGAGGGGGAGGCTATGGCTACACCTTC. Encoded protein: CASSLGGGGYGYTF.

The V call is TRBV27, the J call TRBJ1-3, with D uncertain. Trimming stripped 5 bases from V and 0 bases from J, with 11 bases between. CDR3 length equals 15 residues. Germline CDR1 is MNHEY and CDR2 is SMNVEV (reference sequence). Written as DNA, the CDR3 is TGTGCCAGCAGTCCCGTGGGCCTCTCTGGAAACACCATATATTTT. Its protein is CASSPVGLSGNTIYF.

This clone was recorded only once. V gene TRBV19 combines with J gene TRBJ1-1, with D maybe TRBD1 (5 bases). This CDR3 has 14 residues. V was clipped by 4 bases and J by 2 bases, with 11 bases between them. CDR1 and CDR2 from the germline V gene are LNHDA and SQIVND (reference sequence). The CDR3 bases are TGTGCCAGTAGTACGCAGGGACGCAACACTGAAGCTTTCTTT. Translating it yields CASSTQGRNTEAFF.

The chain couples TRBV28 to TRBJ1-1, with TRBD1 matching over 9 bases. This CDR3 is built from 16 residues. J lost 4 bases, V lost 1 base, and 7 bases had no gene match. Per germline, CDR1 MDHEN and CDR2 SYDVKM. The CDR3 spells CASSLLQGALGTEAFF. Here the CDR3 DNA reads TGTGCCAGCAGTTTATTACAGGGGGCGCTGGGCACTGAAGCTTTCTTT.

This chain links TRBV19 with TRBJ1-5; tentatively, D is TRBD1 (5 bases). Trimming stripped 7 bases from V and 0 bases from J, with 13 bases between. Germline CDR1 and CDR2: LNHDA and SQIVND (reference sequence). This CDR3 region has 15 residues. The CDR3 region is CASNKGHFSNQPQHF. The CDR3 DNA reads as TGTGCCAGTAATAAAGGACACTTTAGCAATCAGCCCCAGCATTTT.

The chain is built from TRBV29-1 and TRBJ1-1; no reliable D call. Germline V gene lookup returns CDR1 SQVTM and CDR2 ANQGSEA. The CDR3 is made up of 13 amino acids. Trimming removed 4 bases at V and 3 bases at J, with 12 bases between. CDR3 sequence reads: CSVGFGVYTEAFF. As DNA, the CDR3 is TGCAGCGTTGGTTTTGGGGTGTACACTGAAGCTTTCTTT.

The rearrangement uses TRBV10-1 and TRBJ1-6, with D unclear. The germline CDR1 and CDR2 sequences are WNHNN and SYGVQD (reference sequence). The CDR3 loop spans 13 amino acids. With 1 base removed from V and 8 bases from J, the gap between germline ends came to 6 bases. The CDR3 spells CASSELWDSPLHF. CDR3 DNA sequence: TGCGCCAGCAGTGAGTTGTGGGATTCACCCCTCCACTTT.

This chain uses TRBV10-3 with TRBJ1-5; 7 bases align to TRBD1. Germline trimming cut 8 bases from V and 3 bases from J; bases unmatched to any gene: 4. The V gene's germline CDR1 is ENHRY and CDR2 SYGVKD. This CDR3 is 13 amino acids long. The CDR3 region is CAIGRGNNQPQHF. CDR3 bases: TGTGCCATCGGCAGGGGGAACAATCAGCCCCAGCATTTT.

Here the CDR3 DNA reads TGTGCCAGTAGTATAGGTAGCGGGGGGGGTTACGAGCAGTACTTC. This sequence encodes CASSIGSGGGYEQYF. The rearrangement joins TRBV19 to TRBJ2-7, with 11 bases fitting TRBD2. After removal of 1 base from V and 4 bases from J, the junction contained 3 bases not matched to a gene. The CDR3 has 15 amino acids. The germline V gene has CDR1 LNHDA and CDR2 SQIVND (reference sequence). Full variable domain (missing parts from reference TRBV19 and TRBJ2-7): DGGITQSPKYLFRKEGQNVTLSCEQNLNHDAMYWYRQDPGQGLRLIYYSQIVNDFQKGDIAEGYSVSREKKESFPLTVTSAQKNPTAFYLCASSIGSGGGYEQYFGPGTRLTVT.

The chain joins TRBV2 to TRBJ2-3, with D possibly being TRBD1 or TRBD2 (6 bases each). Looked up from germline, CDR1 is SNHLY and CDR2 is FYNNEI. CDR3 length: 15 amino acids. Trimming left V 6 bases short and J 6 bases short, with 19 bases between. The CDR3 sequence: CASSGGLTRGDTQYF. The CDR3 bases are TGTGCCAGCAGCGGGGGACTTACCAGGGGCGATACGCAGTATTTT. The full variable domain, with the rest looked up from reference TRBV2 and TRBJ2-3, is EPEVTQTPSHQVTQMGQEVILRCVPISNHLYFYWYRQILGQKVEFLVSFYNNEISEKSEIFDDQFSVERPDGSNFTLKIRSTKLEDSAMYFCASSGGLTRGDTQYFGPGTRLTVL.

Points on this clone: The junction shows a germline mismatch at one end, possibly a read error. J is TRBJ1-2 and V is TRBV6-6, with 7 bases matching TRBD1. The germline V gene has CDR1 MNHNY and CDR2 SVGAGI (reference sequence). CDR3 size: 14 residues. The CDR3 DNA reads as TGTGCCAGCAGTTACGGGACAGCCCCTCCGACAGAGTACTTC. Its translation: CASSYGTAPPTEYF.

The rearrangement links TRBV13 to TRBJ1-2, with D unclear. CDR1 and CDR2 (germline): PRHDT, FYEKMQ (reference sequence). This CDR3 is built from 13 residues. Trimming took off 0 bases at V and 6 bases at J, with 8 bases between the two ends. The CDR3 region is CASSLGVADGYTF. DNA for the CDR3: TGTGCCAGCAGCTTAGGTGTAGCGGATGGCTACACCTTC.

V gene TRBV2 combines with J gene TRBJ1-5, with 12 nucleotides matching TRBD1. The V gene end was trimmed by 3 bases and the J gene end by 11 bases; junction bases not matched to a gene: 11. CDR1 SNHLY and CDR2 FYNNEI come from the germline V gene. The CDR3 runs to 16 residues. CDR3 residues: CASSDRDRGPGKAQHF. For the CDR3, the DNA is TGTGCCAGCAGTGACCGGGACAGGGGGCCGGGGAAGGCCCAGCATTTT.

The table lists this clone with a count of one. The rearrangement links TRBV20-1 to TRBJ1-1; D unresolved. CDR1 and CDR2 from the germline V gene are DFQATT and SNEGSKA (reference sequence). V was shortened by 4 bases and J by 11 bases, with 14 bases between the two germline ends. The CDR3 contains 11 residues. The CDR3: CSANHRAGAFF. DNA for the CDR3: TGCAGTGCTAACCATCGGGCCGGGGCTTTCTTT.